Sequencing of this TCR beta chain was carried out in a study of blood T cells in healthy people across ages. Study-wide results and caveats: While age rose, TCR beta diversity per million T cells dropped in a roughly linear way.

In this sample, this clonotype turned up a few times. Its antigen remains unidentified. The V end was cut by 0 bases, the J end by 1 base, with 10 bases between. Germline CDR1 SGHAT, CDR2 FQNNGV. CDR3 length: 15 residues. The authors ran a second PCR of roughly 7 to 11 cycles using a sample-barcoded 5' primer and a J-beta primer mix. TCRdb re-analysed the 5' RACE reads in MiXCR, keeping a single row per CDR3 protein. Among about 1.6 million distinct CDR3 sequences listed, approximately 32% were seen once. This receptor was taken from a woman aged 25 to 45 in good health. The chain joins TRBV11-2 to TRBJ2-7; D is perhaps TRBD1 (6 bases). Sequenced material: blood. CDR3 sequence: CASSLDAQGSYEQYF. Written as DNA, the CDR3 is TGTGCCAGCAGCTTAGATGCACAGGGTTCCTACGAGCAGTACTTC.